This TCR beta chain was documented in a study of CD8+ T cells in alopecia areata. For the study at large: Tofacitinib was taken orally by treated patients, and the dose was 5 to 10 mg twice daily. Once tofacitinib had been taken for 6 to 18 months, 6 months off drug followed.

cDNA prepared by RNA extraction and subsequent reverse transcription served as the template for sequencing. Sequencing was performed with immunoSEQ multiplex PCR; in TCRdb, only in-frame clones are kept and a portion is missing. The table lists 90,000 to 100,000 clones, about two fifths of them singletons, with approximately 1.5% in the top ten. CDR3 size: 14 residues. From germline, CDR1 is SGHTA and CDR2 FQGNSA. The V gene lost 1 base and the J gene lost 3 bases, with 7 bases spanning the gap. This receptor was taken from a human donor with alopecia areata. The V gene is TRBV7-2, the J gene TRBJ2-1; D is unclear. Material: CD4+ T cells sorted from blood. CDR3 in amino acids: CASSLGVVYNEQFF. CDR3 sequence (DNA): TGTGCCAGCAGCTTAGGGGTGGTCTACAATGAGCAGTTCTTC.